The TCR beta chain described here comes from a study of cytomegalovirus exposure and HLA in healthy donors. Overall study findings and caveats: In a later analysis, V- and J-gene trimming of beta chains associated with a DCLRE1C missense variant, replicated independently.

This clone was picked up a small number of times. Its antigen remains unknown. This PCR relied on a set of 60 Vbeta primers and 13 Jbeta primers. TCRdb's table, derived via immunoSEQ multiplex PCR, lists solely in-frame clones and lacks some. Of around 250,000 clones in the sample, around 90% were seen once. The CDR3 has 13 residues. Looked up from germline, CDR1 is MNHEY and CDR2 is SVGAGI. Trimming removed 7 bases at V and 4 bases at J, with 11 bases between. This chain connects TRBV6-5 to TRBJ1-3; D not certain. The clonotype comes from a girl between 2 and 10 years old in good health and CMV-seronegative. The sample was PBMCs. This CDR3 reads CASTPAAGNTIYF. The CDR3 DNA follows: TGTGCCAGCACCCCCGCGGCAGGAAACACCATATATTTT.